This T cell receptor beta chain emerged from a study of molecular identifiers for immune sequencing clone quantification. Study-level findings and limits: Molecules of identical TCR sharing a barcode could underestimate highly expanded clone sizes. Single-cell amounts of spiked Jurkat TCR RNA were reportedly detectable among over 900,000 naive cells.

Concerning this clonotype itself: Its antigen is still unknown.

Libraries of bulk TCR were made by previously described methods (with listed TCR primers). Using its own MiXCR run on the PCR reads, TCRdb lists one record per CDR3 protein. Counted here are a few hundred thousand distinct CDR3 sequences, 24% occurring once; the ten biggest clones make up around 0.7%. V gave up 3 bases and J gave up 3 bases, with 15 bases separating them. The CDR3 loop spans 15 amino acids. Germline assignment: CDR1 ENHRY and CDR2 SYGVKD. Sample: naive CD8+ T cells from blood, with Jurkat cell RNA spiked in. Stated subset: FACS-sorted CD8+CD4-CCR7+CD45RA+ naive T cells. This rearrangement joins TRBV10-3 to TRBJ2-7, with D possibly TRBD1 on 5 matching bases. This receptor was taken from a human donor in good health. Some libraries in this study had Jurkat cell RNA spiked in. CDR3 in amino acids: CAISDPPDTDYEQYF. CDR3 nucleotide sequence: TGTGCCATCAGTGACCCCCCGGACACAGACTACGAGCAGTACTTC.